What follows are 7 T cell receptor beta chains derived from one specimen sequenced in a study of OX40 agonist ivuxolimab in advanced cancers. Some clones are missing from TCRdb's copy, which holds only in-frame ones; the method was immunoSEQ multiplex PCR. The sample shows about 42,000 clones, 85% to 90% of them seen only once. The sample was CD4+ or CD8+ T cells sorted from blood, taken in a trial of the OX40 agonist ivuxolimab. These receptors were taken from an adult with an advanced solid tumor such as melanoma, head and neck, liver or kidney cancer.

This chain connects TRBV21-1 to TRBJ1-4. TRBV21-1 is a known pseudogene. The CDR3 is 12 amino acids. The CDR3 loop is CASSHWDLKLFF. DNA for the CDR3: TGTGCCAGCAGCCACTGGGACCTAAAACTGTTTTTT.

V usage is TRBV21-1 and J usage is TRBJ1-5; whether TRBD1, the table's D call, matches the DNA was not checked. TRBV21-1 is described as a pseudogene. The CDR3 is 17 amino acids. Here the CDR3 reads CASSKALGCFSNQPQHF. The CDR3 DNA reads as TGTGCCAGCAGCAAAGCGCTGGGCTGCTTTAGCAATCAGCCCCAGCATTTT.

The rearrangement links TRBV27 to TRBJ2-1, with TRBD1 identical over 9 bases. Germline CDR1 reads MNHEY; CDR2 reads SMNVEV (reference sequence). J gave up 2 bases and V 7 bases, and 3 bases lay outside the gene matches. This CDR3 spans 14 amino acids. CDR3 in amino acids: CASNRQGAYNEQFF. CDR3 nucleotide sequence: TGTGCCAGCAACAGACAGGGGGCCTACAATGAGCAGTTCTTC.

The CDR3 DNA sequence: TGCGCCAGCAGTCAATCGAGAAGAAGTGCGTCAGACAGGAGGGCCTATGGCTACACCTTC. Protein sequence: CASSQSRRSASDRRAYGYTF. V usage is TRBV23-1 and J usage is TRBJ1-2; TRBD1 might be the D (6 bases). TRBV23-1 is sorted into the ORF group, with uncertain function. The CDR3 has 20 residues. V was shortened by 0 bases and J by 4 bases, with 27 bases between the two germline ends.

The chain uses TRBV9 and TRBJ2-7, with D perhaps matching TRBD1 or TRBD2 (5 bases each). Trimming cost V 0 bases and J 9 bases, with 13 bases left between them. CDR3 length: 13 amino acids. From germline, CDR1 is SGDLS and CDR2 YYNGEE. Here the CDR3 reads CASSVANGARQYF. The CDR3 bases are TGTGCCAGCAGCGTAGCAAACGGGGCTCGGCAGTACTTC.

This chain links TRBV6-5 with TRBJ2-7; no clear D. Germline lookup yields CDR1 MNHEY and CDR2 SVGAGI. The CDR3 runs to 12 residues. V lost 0 bases and J lost 4, with 4 bases in between. CDR3 sequence: CASSYSKYEQYF. The CDR3 bases are TGTGCCAGCAGTTACTCGAAGTACGAGCAGTACTTC.

The chain employs TRBV7-2 and TRBJ2-5, with TRBD2 matching over 7 bases. The CDR3 spans 14 residues. CDR1 and CDR2 from the germline V gene are SGHTA and FQGNSA. The ends lost 5 bases at V and 1 base at J; junction bases unmatched: 4. CDR3 sequence: CASSPGLSQETQYF. DNA of the CDR3: TGTGCCAGCAGCCCGGGACTAAGCCAAGAGACCCAGTACTTC.